Sequencing of this T cell receptor beta chain was carried out in a study of T cell repertoires in cytomegalovirus infection. About the research overall: Both a matching HLA type and CMV infection were indicated by public TCR beta signatures. The study's findings and limits: The ex vivo response showed dominance by HLA-C-restricted CMV-specific TCR beta clonotypes. Identification of carriers of CMV plus the relevant HLA was achieved through cumulative public TCR beta family frequency.

To note about this clonotype: What it recognizes is unknown.

Per germline, CDR1 DFQATT and CDR2 SNEGSKA (reference sequence). This CDR3 contains 14 residues. The V and J ends lost 1 base and 3 bases, in that order; junction bases with no gene match: 5. TCRdb fed the reads into MiXCR, producing one record per CDR3 protein. The profile shows 450,000 to 650,000 distinct CDR3 sequences, around a quarter of them singletons. The chain couples TRBV20-1 to TRBJ2-7; TRBD2 matches 8 bases. The sequence came from a human donor in good health (CMV status not recorded). Some clones in this sample may be carry-over from other donors' samples. The sample was PBMCs. The CDR3 nucleotides are TGCAGTGCTAGAGGACAGACTAGCGACTACGAGCAGTACTTC. It yields the protein CSARGQTSDYEQYF.